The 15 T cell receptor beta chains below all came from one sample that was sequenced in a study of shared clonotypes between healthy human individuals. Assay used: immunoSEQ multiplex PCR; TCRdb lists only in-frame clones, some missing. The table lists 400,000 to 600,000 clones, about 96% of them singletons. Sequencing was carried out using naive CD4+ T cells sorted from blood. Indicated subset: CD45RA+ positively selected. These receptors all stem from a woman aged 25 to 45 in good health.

The CDR3 DNA reads TGCGCCAGCAGCCGGGGGCGGGAGGACAATGAGCAGTTCTTC. This codes for CASSRGREDNEQFF. V is TRBV5-1 and J is TRBJ2-1; TRBD2 matches 8 bases. V was pared by 4 bases and J by 5 bases, with 5 bases of the junction left unmatched. Germline CDR1 is SGHRS and CDR2 is YFSETQ. The CDR3 totals 14 residues.

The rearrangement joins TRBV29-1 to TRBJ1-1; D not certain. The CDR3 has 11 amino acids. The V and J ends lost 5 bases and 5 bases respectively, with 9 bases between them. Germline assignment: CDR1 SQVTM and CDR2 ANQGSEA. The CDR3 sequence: CSVTVRTEAFF. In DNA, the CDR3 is TGCAGCGTTACAGTGAGGACTGAAGCTTTCTTT.

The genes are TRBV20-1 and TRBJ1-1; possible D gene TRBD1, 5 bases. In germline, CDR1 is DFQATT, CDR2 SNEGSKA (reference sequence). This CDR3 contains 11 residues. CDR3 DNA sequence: TGCAGCCTGAGGGGGAACACTGAAGCTTTCTTT. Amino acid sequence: CSLRGNTEAFF.

CDR3 residues: CSATRDTEQYF. In DNA form, the CDR3 reads TGCAGTGCTACCCGGGACACCGAGCAGTACTTC. The chain combines TRBV20-1 with TRBJ2-7, with D possibly TRBD1 on 6 matching bases. Trimming took off 4 bases at V and 6 bases at J, with 10 bases between the two ends. Germline V gene lookup returns CDR1 DFQATT and CDR2 SNEGSKA (reference sequence). This CDR3 is built from 11 residues.

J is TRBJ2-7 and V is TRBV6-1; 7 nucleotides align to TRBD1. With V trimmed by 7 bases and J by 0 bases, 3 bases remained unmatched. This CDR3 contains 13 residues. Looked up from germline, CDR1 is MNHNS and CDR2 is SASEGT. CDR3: CASNRGPSYEQYF. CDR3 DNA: TGTGCCAGCAACAGGGGACCCTCCTACGAGCAGTACTTC.

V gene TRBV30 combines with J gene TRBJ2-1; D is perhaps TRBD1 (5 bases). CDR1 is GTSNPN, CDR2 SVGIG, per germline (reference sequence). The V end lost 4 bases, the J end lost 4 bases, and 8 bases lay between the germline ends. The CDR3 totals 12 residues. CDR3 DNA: TGTGCCTGGACCAGGGAATACAATGAGCAGTTCTTC. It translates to CAWTREYNEQFF. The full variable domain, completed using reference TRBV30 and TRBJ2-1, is SQTIHQWPATLVQPVGSPLSLECTVEGTSNPNLYWYRQAAGRGLQLLFYSVGIGQISSEVPQNLSASRPQDRQFILSSKKLLLSDSGFYLCAWTREYNEQFFGPGTRLTVL.

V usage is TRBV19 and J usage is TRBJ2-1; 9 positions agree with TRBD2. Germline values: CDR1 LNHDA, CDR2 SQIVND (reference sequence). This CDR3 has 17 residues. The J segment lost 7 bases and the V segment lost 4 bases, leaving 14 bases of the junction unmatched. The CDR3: CASSNPRGSGRSNEQFF. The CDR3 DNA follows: TGTGCCAGTAGTAACCCCCGAGGTAGCGGGAGATCTAATGAGCAGTTCTTC.

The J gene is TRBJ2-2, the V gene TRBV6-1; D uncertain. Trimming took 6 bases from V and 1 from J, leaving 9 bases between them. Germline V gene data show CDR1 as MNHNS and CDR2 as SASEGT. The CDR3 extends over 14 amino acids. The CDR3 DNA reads TGTGCCAGCAGACCGACGGGGAACACCGGGGAGCTGTTTTTT. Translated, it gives CASRPTGNTGELFF.

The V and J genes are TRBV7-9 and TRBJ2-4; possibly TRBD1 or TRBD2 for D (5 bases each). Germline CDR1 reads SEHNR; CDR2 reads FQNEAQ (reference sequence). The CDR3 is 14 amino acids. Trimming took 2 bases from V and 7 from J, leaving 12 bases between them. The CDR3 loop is CASSLTGTINIQYF. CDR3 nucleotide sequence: TGTGCCAGCAGCTTAACCGGGACCATTAACATTCAGTACTTC.

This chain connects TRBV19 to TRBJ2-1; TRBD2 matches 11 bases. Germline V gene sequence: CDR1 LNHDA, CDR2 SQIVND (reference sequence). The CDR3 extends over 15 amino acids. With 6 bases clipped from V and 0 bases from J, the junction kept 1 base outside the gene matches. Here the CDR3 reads CASRGTSGSYNEQFF. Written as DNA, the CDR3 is TGTGCCAGTAGAGGGACTAGCGGCTCCTACAATGAGCAGTTCTTC. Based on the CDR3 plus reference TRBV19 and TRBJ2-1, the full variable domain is DGGITQSPKYLFRKEGQNVTLSCEQNLNHDAMYWYRQDPGQGLRLIYYSQIVNDFQKGDIAEGYSVSREKKESFPLTVTSAQKNPTAFYLCASRGTSGSYNEQFFGPGTRLTVL.

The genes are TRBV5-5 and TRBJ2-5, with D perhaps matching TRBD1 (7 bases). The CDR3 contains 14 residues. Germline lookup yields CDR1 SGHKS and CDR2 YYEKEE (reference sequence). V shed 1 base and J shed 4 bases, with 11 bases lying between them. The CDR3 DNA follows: TGTGCCAGCAGCTTGAGGCAGGGGGGAGAGACCCAGTACTTC. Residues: CASSLRQGGETQYF. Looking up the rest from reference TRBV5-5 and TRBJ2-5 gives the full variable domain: DAGVTQSPTHLIKTRGQQVTLRCSPISGHKSVSWYQQVLGQGPQFIFQYYEKEERGRGNFPDRFSARQFPNYSSELNVNALLLGDSALYLCASSLRQGGETQYFGPGTRLLVL.

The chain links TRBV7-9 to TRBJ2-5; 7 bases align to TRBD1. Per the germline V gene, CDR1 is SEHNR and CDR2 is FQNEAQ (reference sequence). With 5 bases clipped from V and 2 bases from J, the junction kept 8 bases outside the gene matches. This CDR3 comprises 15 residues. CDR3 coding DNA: TGTGCCAGCAGCAGCACCCCGGGACAGCAAGAGACCCAGTACTTC. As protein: CASSSTPGQQETQYF.

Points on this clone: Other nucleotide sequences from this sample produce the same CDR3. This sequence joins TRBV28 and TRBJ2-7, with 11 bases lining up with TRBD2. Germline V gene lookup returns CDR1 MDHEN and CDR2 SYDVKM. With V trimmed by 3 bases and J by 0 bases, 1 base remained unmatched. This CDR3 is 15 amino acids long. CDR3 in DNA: TGTGCCAGCAGTTTTGGACTAGCGGGCTCCTACGAGCAGTACTTC. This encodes CASSFGLAGSYEQYF.

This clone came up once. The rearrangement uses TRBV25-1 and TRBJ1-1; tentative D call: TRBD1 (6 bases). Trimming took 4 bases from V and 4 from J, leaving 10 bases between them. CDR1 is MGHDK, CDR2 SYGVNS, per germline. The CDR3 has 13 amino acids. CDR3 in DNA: TGTGCCAGCAGTGCACAGGGTTCCACTGAAGCTTTCTTT. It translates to CASSAQGSTEAFF.

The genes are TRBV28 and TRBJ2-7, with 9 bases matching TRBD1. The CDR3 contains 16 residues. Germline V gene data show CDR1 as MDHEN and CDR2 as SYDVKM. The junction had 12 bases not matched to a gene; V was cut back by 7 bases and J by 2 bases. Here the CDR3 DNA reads TGTGCCAGCAACGGATCAGGACAGGGGTCCCCCTACGAGCAGTACTTC. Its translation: CASNGSGQGSPYEQYF.